Listed below are T cell receptor beta chains from one sample, sequenced in a study of regulatory T cells in long-lasting Graves disease. TCRdb re-analysed the multiplex PCR reads in MiXCR, keeping a single row per CDR3 protein. The top ten hold 14% of the sample, which has 250,000 to 300,000 distinct CDR3 sequences, around 18% seen once. These records were also assigned to another study, of T cells in Graves' hyperthyroidism and ophthalmopathy.

The sample was peripheral blood mononuclear cells (PBMCs), taken at new diagnosis, from a patient treated with antithyroid drugs. These receptors were collected from a woman aged 25 to 39 with Graves disease. Each CDR3 is given with its conserved first and last residue. The D gene is left open where the match is weak. The listing skips clone size in some rows; elsewhere it reads once, few, many or a size class.

TRBV20-1	many	TRBJ2-5	TRBD1	TGCTCCTCGCCGGGACAGTGGAAGACCCAGTACTTC	CSSPGQWKTQYF
TRBV20-1	many	TRBJ1-1	.	TGCAGTGCTAGAGAGACTCCTCATGAAGCTTTCTTT	CSARETPHEAFF
TRBV20-1	.	TRBJ1-1	.	TGCAGTCCCGGACAGTTCATGAACACTGAAGCTTTCTTT	CSPGQFMNTEAFF
TRBV18	many	TRBJ2-1	.	TGTGCCAGCTCACCAGCCAAGGGTTACAATGAGCAGTTCTTC	CASSPAKGYNEQFF
TRBV20-1	few	TRBJ2-7	TRBD2	TGCAGTGCGGGACTAGCTGAAACCTACGAGCAGTACTTC	CSAGLAETYEQYF
TRBV12-3/TRBV12-4	many	TRBJ1-5	TRBD1	TGTGCCAGCAGTCCACAGACAGGGGGCGCGGAGCCCCAGCATTTT	CASSPQTGGAEPQHF
TRBV20-1	many	TRBJ2-1	.	TGCAGTGCAATGGAGGGGGGCGATGTTCATGAGCAGTTCTTC	CSAMEGGDVHEQFF
TRBV20-1	many	TRBJ1-1	TRBD1	TGCAGTGCCCCGGGACAGGGTTACATTCACACTGAAGCTTTCTTT	CSAPGQGYIHTEAFF
TRBV7-2	.	TRBJ2-3	.	TGTGCCAGCAGCGCTGAGTCGGGCACAGATACGCAGTATTTT	CASSAESGTDTQYF
TRBV5-1	many	TRBJ1-2	.	TGCGCCAGCAGCTTGGCGAACGGGGGGGCCAGAGGCTACACCTTC	CASSLANGGARGYTF
TRBV6-9	once	TRBJ2-1	.	TGCGCCAGCAGATCGGGGGTTGACAATGAGCAGTTCTTC	CASRSGVDNEQFF
TRBV20-1	.	TRBJ2-5	TRBD2	TGCAGTGCTAGCGGGGGGGGGAAGACCCAGTACTTC	CSASGGGKTQYF
TRBV14	many	TRBJ2-1	.	TGTGCCAGCAGCCAAGGGAAGTCAGGGAATCGGTGGTGGGAGCAGTTCTTC	CASSQGKSGNRWWEQFF
TRBV5-1	.	TRBJ1-1	TRBD1	TGCGCCAGCAGCTTGGGACGAGGGGGCTGGCGGACGGACACTGAAGCTTTCTTT	CASSLGRGGWRTDTEAFF
TRBV27	many	TRBJ1-1	TRBD1	TGTGCCAGCAGTTACAGGGGGCGCGGAACTGAAGCTTTCTTT	CASSYRGRGTEAFF
TRBV4-2	many	TRBJ2-1	TRBD2	TGTGCCAGCAGCCATGGGTTTACTAGCGGGGCTAGGGGCAATGAGCAGTTCTTC	CASSHGFTSGARGNEQFF
TRBV5-1	many	TRBJ2-5	.	TGCGCCAGCAGCTTGGGGTCCGGGAGTCAAGAGACCCAGTACTTC	CASSLGSGSQETQYF
TRBV18	many	TRBJ1-2	TRBD1	TGTGCCAGCTCACCGGAGCAGGGGGCGCATGGTTATGGCTACACCTTC	CASSPEQGAHGYGYTF
TRBV7-6	many	TRBJ1-1	.	TGTGCCAGCAGCCAAAACGTAGACAGTCAAGCTTTCTTT	CASSQNVDSQAFF
TRBV6-1	.	TRBJ2-3	.	TGTGCCAGCAGTAGAAGGGACGGCACAGATACGCAGTATTTT	CASSRRDGTDTQYF
TRBV12-3/TRBV12-4	.	TRBJ2-7	TRBD2	TGTGCCAGCAGACCAAGCGGGGGGGGGGAGCAGTACTTC	CASRPSGGGEQYF
TRBV11-2	.	TRBJ1-1	.	TGTGCCAGCAGCACCTTCTTTCCCCCGTGGAACACTGAAGCTTTCTTT	CASSTFFPPWNTEAFF
TRBV24-1	few	TRBJ2-2	.	TGTGCCACCAGTGATCCTCAGACCGGGGAGCTGTTTTTT	CATSDPQTGELFF
TRBV6-1	.	TRBJ2-2	.	TGTGCCAGCAGTGAAGAAAGGGAAACCGGGGAGCTGTTTTTT	CASSEERETGELFF
TRBV29-1	.	TRBJ2-5	TRBD2	TGCAGCGTTGAAGATCCTAGCGGGGGAGAGACCCAGTACTTC	CSVEDPSGGETQYF